This is a list of T cell receptor beta chains from one sample in a study of OX40 agonist ivuxolimab in advanced cancers. Sequencing was performed with immunoSEQ multiplex PCR; in TCRdb, only in-frame clones are kept and a portion is missing. This table holds about 91,000 clones, more than 80% found once. Sample: CD4+ or CD8+ T cells sorted from blood, taken in a trial of the OX40 agonist ivuxolimab. Receptors were obtained from an adult with an advanced solid tumor such as melanoma, head and neck, liver or kidney cancer. The CDR3 runs from the conserved cysteine through the conserved F or W. The D gene is left open where the match is weak. Expanded clones are given a class, and other clones once, few, many or no size at all.

v_call,clone_size,d_call,j_call,cdr3_nt,cdr3_aa
TRBV9,NA,NA,TRBJ1-4,TGTGCCAGCAGCGTAGCCACGGGGCGCGACGAAAAACTGTTTTTT,CASSVATGRDEKLFF
TRBV5-1,NA,TRBD2,TRBJ2-1,TGCGCCAGCAGCTTGTTGGGGTCAGCGGGGGTAACCAATGAGCAGTTCTTC,CASSLLGSAGVTNEQFF
TRBV4-1,NA,TRBD2,TRBJ2-3,TGCGCCAGCAGCCACGAAGTTACTAGCGGGGGGGAAAGAGATACGCAGTATTTT,CASSHEVTSGGERDTQYF
TRBV6-5,NA,NA,TRBJ2-7,TGTGCCAGCATCATGGGGCAGGGCTTTCGCGAGCAGTACTTC,CASIMGQGFREQYF
TRBV28,NA,TRBD1,TRBJ1-2,TGTGCCAGCAGTTATGCCCCGGACAGGGGAAGGGGCTACACCTTC,CASSYAPDRGRGYTF
TRBV10-3,NA,TRBD1,TRBJ2-6,TGTGCCATCAGTGGAAAGCCACAGGGGTACTCTGGGGCCAACGTCCTGACTTTC,CAISGKPQGYSGANVLTF
TRBV5-1,NA,TRBD1,TRBJ2-7,TGCGCCAGCAGCGCAAGGACAGGGTTCGAGCAGTACTTC,CASSARTGFEQYF
TRBV2,once,TRBD2,TRBJ2-3,TGTGCCAGCAGTGCTGGGGGGGGGTTGGGAGATACGCAGTATTTT,CASSAGGGLGDTQYF
TRBV29-1,once,NA,TRBJ2-3,TGCAGCGTTGAAGGGTTCGATACGCAGTATTTT,CSVEGFDTQYF
TRBV6-6,NA,NA,TRBJ1-5,TGTGCCAGCATTTCGTTGGGGGGTAAGGGAAGTCAGCCCCAGCATTTT,CASISLGGKGSQPQHF
TRBV27,NA,TRBD2,TRBJ2-7,TGTGCCAGCAGTTTATTAACTAGCGGCTACGAGCAGTACTTC,CASSLLTSGYEQYF
TRBV9,NA,TRBD2,TRBJ2-5,TGTGCCAGCAGCGTAGGGACTAGCGGGGCCCAAGAGACCCAGTACTTC,CASSVGTSGAQETQYF
TRBV27,once,NA,TRBJ1-1,TGTGCCAGCGAGAGACGGACAGAAAGGGACACTGAAGCTTTCTTT,CASERRTERDTEAFF
TRBV5-1,NA,NA,TRBJ2-1,TGCGCCAGCAACCCGGGGAACTCCTACAATGAGCAGTTCTTC,CASNPGNSYNEQFF
TRBV15,few,NA,TRBJ1-4,TGTGCCACCAGCACCACAACGATCGGTGAAAAACTGTTTTTT,CATSTTTIGEKLFF
TRBV25-1,NA,TRBD1,TRBJ1-4,TGTGCCAGCAGTGCCACAGGGGCAGGGGAAAAACTGTTTTTT,CASSATGAGEKLFF
TRBV19,NA,TRBD1,TRBJ1-1,TGTGCCAGCATAAAAGGACAGGGGAACACTGAAGCTTTCTTT,CASIKGQGNTEAFF
TRBV7-9,once,NA,TRBJ1-4,TGTGCCAGCAGCTTGCAGGGGCCGGGGGAAAAACTGTTTTTT,CASSLQGPGEKLFF
TRBV7-8,NA,TRBD1,TRBJ1-2,TGTGCCAGCAGCCCGGACAGGGGAGGTGGCTACACCTTC,CASSPDRGGGYTF
TRBV27,few,NA,TRBJ2-1,TGTGCCAGCAGTTTAGGGGGGAACTCCTACAATGAGCAGTTCTTC,CASSLGGNSYNEQFF
TRBV6-1,NA,TRBD2,TRBJ2-3,TGTGCCAGCAGTGTAGCGGGGGGCACAGATACGCAGTATTTT,CASSVAGGTDTQYF
TRBV5-1,NA,NA,TRBJ1-1,TGCGCCAGCAGCTTGGGAGGTTATCCCAGAAGTGAAGCTTTCTTT,CASSLGGYPRSEAFF
TRBV29-1,NA,NA,TRBJ2-7,TGCAGCGCCCTAGGTGGGTTGGGGGCGGACGAGCAGTACTTC,CSALGGLGADEQYF
TRBV28,NA,TRBD1,TRBJ1-2,TGTGCCAGCAGTTCCCCGACAGGGGGCGCTTCCAACTATGGCTACACCTTC,CASSSPTGGASNYGYTF
TRBV28,NA,NA,TRBJ2-1,TGTGCCAGCAGTTTATCGGGTTTCTCCTACAATGAGCAGTTCTTC,CASSLSGFSYNEQFF
TRBV29-1,few,NA,TRBJ2-5,TGCAGCGTTCCCAGGTACCAAGAGACCCAGTACTTC,CSVPRYQETQYF
TRBV5-1,NA,NA,TRBJ2-1,TGCGCCAGCAGCCCGTCCTCGGGTGGATACAATGAGCAGTTCTTC,CASSPSSGGYNEQFF
TRBV29-1,NA,TRBD1,TRBJ1-1,TGCAGCGTGGTACAGGGGGAGGTCACTGAAGCTTTCTTT,CSVVQGEVTEAFF
TRBV19,NA,NA,TRBJ1-1,TGTGCCAGTAGCAAGACAGAGAACACTGAAGCTTTCTTT,CASSKTENTEAFF
TRBV4-1,NA,TRBD1,TRBJ1-5,TGCGCCAGCAGCCGGAAGGCGACAGGGGGAGAGGGCAATCAGCCCCAGCATTTT,CASSRKATGGEGNQPQHF
TRBV27,NA,TRBD2,TRBJ2-3,TGTGCCAGCACTCGACTAGCGGGAGTAGGGTTGGTGTCGGCAGATACGCAGTATTTT,CASTRLAGVGLVSADTQYF
TRBV7-2,NA,NA,TRBJ2-1,TGTGCCAGCAGCTCCCCTGATTATGTCGGCCACAATGAGCAGTTCTTC,CASSSPDYVGHNEQFF
TRBV7-2,NA,NA,TRBJ2-5,TGTGCCAGCAGCCCGCCAAGTGTCCCAGAGACCCAGTACTTC,CASSPPSVPETQYF
TRBV5-6,NA,NA,TRBJ2-6,TGTGCCAGCAGCCGTACAGGGACAGGGGCCAACGTCCTGACTTTC,CASSRTGTGANVLTF
TRBV5-6,NA,TRBD2,TRBJ2-2,TGTGCCAGCAGCTGGCTCCCCACTAGCGGCCCCGCGGGGGAGCTGTTTTTT,CASSWLPTSGPAGELFF
TRBV19,few,NA,TRBJ1-5,TGTGCCAGTAGTAGCAACACCGCCGGGGATCAGCCCCAGCATTTT,CASSSNTAGDQPQHF
TRBV19,NA,NA,TRBJ2-4,TGTGCCAGTAGTTTACAGGGTGGACTAGCCAAAAACATTCAGTACTTC,CASSLQGGLAKNIQYF
TRBV15,NA,NA,TRBJ2-7,TGTGCCACCAGCAGAGATCTTGGTTCCTACGAGCAGTACTTC,CATSRDLGSYEQYF
TRBV5-1,NA,NA,TRBJ1-1,TGCGCCAGCAGCTTGGTGGGAGGGGACTGGGAAGCTTTCTTT,CASSLVGGDWEAFF
TRBV5-4,NA,TRBD2,TRBJ2-5,TGTGCCAGCAGCTATCCGGGGGGAGAGACCCAGTACTTC,CASSYPGGETQYF
TRBV29-1,few,TRBD1,TRBJ1-1,TGCAGCGTTAAAGACAGGGGTGGTCGCGGGAACACTGAAGCTTTCTTT,CSVKDRGGRGNTEAFF
TRBV10-3,NA,TRBD2,TRBJ2-2,TGTGCCATCAGTGACCCCGGGAGGCAGGGAGTCCCCGGGGAGCTGTTTTTT,CAISDPGRQGVPGELFF
TRBV18,NA,NA,TRBJ1-1,TGTGCCAGCTCACCCCTTCAGGACCTTAACACTGAAGCTTTCTTT,CASSPLQDLNTEAFF
TRBV7-9,NA,NA,TRBJ2-2,TGTGCCAGCAGCCTCGCTACTTTAGGGATCGGGGAGCTGTTTTTT,CASSLATLGIGELFF
TRBV5-4,once,TRBD1,TRBJ1-4,TGTGCCAGCAGCATCACAGGGGGCCTCTATGAAAAACTGTTTTTT,CASSITGGLYEKLFF
TRBV5-1,NA,NA,TRBJ2-5,TGCGCCAGCAGCTTGGGAGGCTTGGTGGAAGAGACCCAGTACTTC,CASSLGGLVEETQYF
TRBV4-2,NA,TRBD1,TRBJ2-1,TGTGCCAGCAGTCTCGGGACAGGGGGCGCGGAGGGTTATGAGCAGTTCTTC,CASSLGTGGAEGYEQFF
TRBV7-2,NA,TRBD1,TRBJ1-1,TGTGCCAGCAGTTACCAGGGGGGGTTCGAAGCTTTCTTT,CASSYQGGFEAFF
TRBV27,NA,TRBD1,TRBJ1-2,TGTGCCAGCAGTCCACGGACAGGGGGCATTGGCTACACCTTC,CASSPRTGGIGYTF
TRBV19,NA,NA,TRBJ1-1,TGTGCCAGTAGTATGGCCCTGGCATCTGAAGCTTTCTTT,CASSMALASEAFF
TRBV28,once,NA,TRBJ1-5,TGTGCCAGCAGTTTCCCTCAAGGACAGAACAATCAGCCCCAGCATTTT,CASSFPQGQNNQPQHF